The entry below gives a single T cell receptor beta chain sequence along with its context. Its recognized antigen is unknown. Base qualities are not at hand, and no much larger clone is one base apart. Participants in the prospective study were aged about 18 to 90 years, lived in 20 to 25 United States geographic areas, and enrolled through a virtual design. In the prospective study, participants were assigned to cohorts based on the clinical history participants reported in a screening survey and a study questionnaire. ImmuneRACE Cohort 3 recovered participants were defined by two consecutive negative NP/OP PCR tests, healthcare professional clearance, or symptom resolution. In the prospective study, whole blood, serum and a nasopharyngeal or oropharyngeal swab were collected from each participant by mobile phlebotomists. Additional blood draws and questionnaires over an approximately 2-month period could optionally be provided by prospective study participants. Blood samples from the prospective study were shipped frozen or at room temperature prior to DNA extraction.

These data originate in a study of blood T cell repertoires in COVID-19 (dated by TCRdb to 2018 to 2021). With respect to the entire study: Samples from collaborators originated in the United States, Italy and Spain and spanned both the acute and convalescent phases of COVID-19. The material from the prospective study consisted of cDNA or gDNA derived from T cells, B-cell-depleted T cells, or PBMCs. Subjects who had been exposed to COVID-19, were actively infected with it, or had recovered from it provided the deeply sampled blood TCRbeta repertoires that made up the dataset. A freely available public database, intended as a resource for researchers studying the immune response to SARS-CoV-2, is where the repertoires were released. Samples came from the ongoing ImmuneRACE study (first 160 participants) plus 1,254 subjects from 6 global collaborators. Nearly every sample came with metadata listing a de-identified subject ID, COVID-19 status, age in years and sex. HLA class I and class II types, where available, came from metadata supplied by the sample provider rather than from assay-based typing.

Overall study outcomes, separate from this receptor: The amount of clinical and demographic metadata varied by source and participant and was provided uncurated.

TCRbeta CDR3 regions were amplified from genomic DNA using the immunoSEQ Assay, a bias-controlled multiplex PCR. The study's processing was this. Within the assay, amplification of reference gene primers was used to estimate how many nucleated cells each sample contained. Sequence reads were collapsed and filtered to measure the absolute abundance of every unique TCRbeta CDR3 rearrangement. For each sample, productive Simpson clonality was calculated as the square root of Simpson's diversity index across productive rearrangements. Held by TCRdb, this immuneACCESS table contains in-frame sequences only and omits some clones. Under half of the omission traces to an unresolved V gene where checked; the cause of the rest is unknown. From that table come the V and J calls and clone size; the DNA was used to work out D and trimming. This sample gives more than 250,000 clones in total; 92% of them show up just once. The ten largest account for about a fifth of the sample.

This clonotype was obtained from a woman younger than 45 who had recovered from COVID-19. Sample: PBMCs or T cells enriched from blood (not recorded which).

Here is the DNA: TGTGCCAGCAGCCTCGGGACAGGGGGTTATCGGTCACCCCTCCACTTT. It specifies CASSLGTGGYRSPLHF. The receptor chain draws on TRBV4-2 and TRBJ1-6; a stretch of 11 junction bases matches TRBD1. Inclusive of the bounding cysteine and phenylalanine, the CDR3 is 16 residues long. The kept DNA is CDR3 alone, 48 bases in frame from the first base. Trimming leaves V shorter by 4 bases and J shorter by 10 bases, with the junction holding 9 bases beyond the gene matches. In the germline V gene, CDR1 corresponds to LGHNA and CDR2 to YNFKEQ.